This T cell receptor (beta chain) was obtained from a study of shared clonotypes between healthy human individuals. With respect to this clone: Its specificity is not known.

V dropped 5 bases and J dropped 6 bases, with 16 bases sitting between them. The germline CDR1 and CDR2 sequences are SGHAT and FQNNGV. CDR3 length equals 14 residues. Findings of the study overall: With a handful of donors compared, around 5% of naive CD4 clonotypes were shared. Naive subsets, compared against memory subsets, generally had larger estimated richness values.

Researchers ran the assay at a deep level. Original data processing: Junction-only sequences without quality scores came from ImmunoSEQ, so filtering differed. Some clones are missing from TCRdb's copy, which holds only in-frame ones; the method was immunoSEQ multiplex PCR. Clonal size and the V and J genes are those of that table, whereas D and trimming came from the DNA. This table has 550,000 to 700,000 clones, 55% to 85% appearing once. The chain is built from TRBV11-2 and TRBJ1-1, with D perhaps matching TRBD1 (5 bases). The sample consisted of memory CD4+ T cells sorted from blood. Subset: CD45RA-negative fraction. This TCR derives from a woman in her 30s in good health. DNA of the CDR3: TGTGCCAGCAGCCCCCTGACGGGGGTAGCTGAAGCTTTCTTT. Translated: CASSPLTGVAEAFF.